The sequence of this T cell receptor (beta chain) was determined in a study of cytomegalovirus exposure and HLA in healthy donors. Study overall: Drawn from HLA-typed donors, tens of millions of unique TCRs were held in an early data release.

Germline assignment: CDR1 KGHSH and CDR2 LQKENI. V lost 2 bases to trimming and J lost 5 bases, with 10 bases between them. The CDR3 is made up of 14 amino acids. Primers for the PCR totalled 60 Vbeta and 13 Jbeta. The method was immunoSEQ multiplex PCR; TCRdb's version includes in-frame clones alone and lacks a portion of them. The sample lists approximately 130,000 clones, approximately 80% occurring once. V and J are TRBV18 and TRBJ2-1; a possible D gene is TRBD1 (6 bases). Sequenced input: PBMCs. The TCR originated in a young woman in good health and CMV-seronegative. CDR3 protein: CASSPARQDNEQFF. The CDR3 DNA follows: TGTGCCAGCTCACCAGCCAGACAGGACAATGAGCAGTTCTTC.